The 11 T cell receptor beta chains below all came from one sample that was sequenced in a study of blood T cells in healthy people across ages. Together with a sample-barcoded 5' primer, a J-beta primer mix was included in a second PCR lasting about 7 to 12 cycles. TCRdb re-analysed the 5' RACE reads in MiXCR, keeping a single row per CDR3 protein. The profile shows about 2 million distinct CDR3 sequences, around half of them singletons. The sequencing input was blood. These receptor sequences come from a woman in her thirties or forties in good health.

The chain carries TRBV6-1 and TRBJ1-6; D is undetermined. Looked up from germline, CDR1 is MNHNS and CDR2 is SASEGT. V was trimmed by 6 bases and J by 1 base, leaving 13 bases between them. The CDR3 totals 16 residues. The CDR3 nucleotides read TGTGCCAGCAGCGACCAAAGGAGGTCCTATAATTCACCCCTCCACTTT. Amino acids: CASSDQRRSYNSPLHF.

This sequence joins TRBV5-1 and TRBJ2-5; 8 nucleotides match TRBD1. The V and J ends lost 4 bases and 4 bases, in that order; junction bases with no gene match: 12. Germline V lookup: CDR1 SGHRS, CDR2 YFSETQ. The CDR3 contains 16 residues. CDR3 bases: TGCGCCAGCAGCCCCCCGACAGGGGAATTCGGAGAGACCCAGTACTTC. It encodes CASSPPTGEFGETQYF.

The CDR3 is CASSVEGGGASYEQFF. In nucleotides, the CDR3 is TGTGCCAGCAGCGTAGAAGGGGGGGGGGCCTCTTATGAGCAGTTCTTC. J is TRBJ2-1 and V is TRBV9, with a possible D match to TRBD2 (7 bases). The V end was cut by 0 bases, the J end by 8 bases, with 18 bases between. Germline V gives CDR1 SGDLS, CDR2 YYNGEE. The CDR3 totals 16 residues.

The rearrangement joins TRBV20-1 to TRBJ2-1, with D tentatively TRBD1 (6 bases). Trimming pared 8 bases from V and 6 bases from J, leaving 17 bases between. This CDR3 is built from 13 residues. The germline V gene has CDR1 DFQATT and CDR2 SNEGSKA (reference sequence). This CDR3 is CSTQSGTINEQFF. For the CDR3, the DNA is TGCAGTACCCAATCCGGGACAATCAATGAGCAGTTCTTC.

The chain couples TRBV11-2 to TRBJ1-1; D is perhaps TRBD1 (6 bases). Germline V gives CDR1 SGHAT, CDR2 FQNNGV. CDR3 length equals 15 residues. The V gene lost 7 bases and the J gene lost 1 base, with 16 bases spanning the gap. This CDR3 is CASTARGQTNTEAFF. The CDR3 DNA sequence: TGTGCCAGCACCGCCCGTGGACAGACGAACACTGAAGCTTTCTTT.

This clonotype occurred many times. The chain has TRBV7-3 and TRBJ2-4; possible D gene TRBD2, 7 bases. V was trimmed by 2 bases and J by 6 bases, leaving 11 bases between them. Germline lookup yields CDR1 SGHTA and CDR2 FQGTGA. CDR3 length: 14 amino acids. CDR3 coding DNA: TGTGCCAGCAGCTTAGGGGGGGGGCCAAACATTCAGTACTTC. Protein: CASSLGGGPNIQYF. Supplemented by reference TRBV7-3 and TRBJ2-4, the full variable domain reads GAGVSQTPSNKVTEKGKYVELRCDPISGHTALYWYRQSLGQGPEFLIYFQGTGAADDSGLPNDRFFAVRPEGSVSTLKIQRTERGDSAVYLCASSLGGGPNIQYFGAGTRLSVL.

This chain links TRBV20-1 with TRBJ2-7; TRBD2 matches at 7 bases. The junction had 16 bases not matched to a gene; V was cut back by 6 bases and J by 5 bases. The CDR3 consists of 15 residues. The germline V gene has CDR1 DFQATT and CDR2 SNEGSKA (reference sequence). Written as DNA, the CDR3 is TGCAGTGCCCCGCTTGGGGCGGGGGTTGATCACGAGCAGTACTTC. Encoded protein: CSAPLGAGVDHEQYF.

The chain recombines TRBV12-3 or TRBV12-4 with TRBJ2-5, with D perhaps matching TRBD1 (5 bases). V was trimmed by 10 bases and J by 1 base, leaving 10 bases between them. This CDR3 contains 12 residues. CDR3 protein: CATDSSQETQYF. Written as DNA, the CDR3 is TGTGCCACCGACAGTTCCCAAGAGACCCAGTACTTC.

This chain connects TRBV7-9 to TRBJ2-3; 9 bases agree with TRBD2. There are 17 residues in the CDR3. V trimming: 5 bases; J trimming: 0 bases; junction bases outside the gene matches: 9. Germline CDR1 SEHNR, CDR2 FQNEAQ (reference sequence). The CDR3 protein is CASSPRRTSASTDTQYF. The CDR3 region has the DNA TGTGCCAGCAGCCCGCGTCGGACTAGCGCAAGCACAGATACGCAGTATTTT.

V usage is TRBV5-5 and J usage is TRBJ2-3; 8 bases agree with TRBD1. This CDR3 region has 18 residues. V dropped 4 bases and J dropped 2; count of bases not matched to a gene: 15. Germline CDR1 reads SGHKS; CDR2 reads YYEKEE (reference sequence). CDR3 residues: CASSPLRTGMGNTDTQYF. DNA for the CDR3: TGTGCCAGCAGCCCGCTGAGGACAGGGATGGGAAACACAGATACGCAGTATTTT.

The chain combines TRBV28 with TRBJ1-2, with a tentative D call TRBD1 (5 bases). Germline lookup yields CDR1 MDHEN and CDR2 SYDVKM. The germline V and J ends were trimmed by 7 bases and 4 bases, with 19 bases remaining between them. This CDR3 region has 15 residues. The CDR3 sequence: CASIRRGIWGYGYTF. The CDR3 bases are TGTGCCAGCATTCGCCGGGGGATTTGGGGCTATGGCTACACCTTC.